The clone carrying this T cell receptor beta chain was seen many times. CDR3 length equals 12 residues. V was trimmed by 7 bases and J by 4 bases, leaving 11 bases between them. Germline V gene lookup returns CDR1 SQVTM and CDR2 ANQGSEA. They isolated at least 6 million PBMCs from each sample. This record belongs to a study of blood T cells in healthy people across ages. With a J-beta primer mix and a sample-barcoded 5' primer, a second PCR ran 7 to 11 cycles. TCRdb itself ran the 5' RACE reads through MiXCR, one entry per CDR3 protein. The data show approximately 900,000 distinct CDR3 sequences, roughly 29% seen once. This same sample was also part of a study on T cells of mothers and their children.

This receptor was obtained from a woman aged 40 to 50 in good health. The sequencing sample was made of blood. The gene calls are TRBV29-1 and TRBJ2-1, with unresolved D. This CDR3 is CSALSYYNEQFF. The CDR3 region has the DNA TGCAGCGCGCTAAGTTATTACAATGAGCAGTTCTTC.